One sample yielded the 19 T cell receptor beta chains listed below, sequenced in a study of blood T cells in healthy people across ages (dated by TCRdb to between 2014 and 2017). Library preparation used 5' RACE. Sequencing was performed on an Illumina HiSeq 2500. A second PCR of about 6 to 11 cycles was run with a J-beta primer mix and a sample-barcoded 5' primer. The public reads were quality trimmed at Q25 with fastp and then assembled into clones with MiXCR by TCRdb, keeping productive beta chains. Each CDR3 protein gets just one entry, which takes the most common genes and DNA from the rows behind it. The sample table records hundreds of thousands of distinct CDR3 sequences; roughly 58% of these occur just once. The ten largest clones capture over 30% of the sample. Sequencing was performed on blood. These receptors were taken from a man aged 55 to 70 in good health.

The chain combines TRBV5-6 with TRBJ2-7; D perhaps matches TRBD2 (6 bases). The J call is uncertain, as TRBJ2-5 better fits the DNA end. CDR3 size: 14 residues. Germline values: CDR1 SGHDT, CDR2 YYEEEE. The CDR3 protein is CASSLGDSLGTQYF. The CDR3 coding sequence is TGTGCCAGCAGCTTGGGGGACTCCTTGGGGACCCAGTACTTC.

V is TRBV5-1 and J is TRBJ1-1, with unresolved D. The germline gives CDR1 SGHRS, CDR2 YFSETQ. Trimming removed 0 bases at V and 1 base at J, with 10 bases between. CDR3 length: 15 residues. In nucleotides, the CDR3 is TGCGCCAGCAGCTTGGTCACACTATCGAACACTGAAGCTTTCTTT. It specifies CASSLVTLSNTEAFF. Together with reference TRBV5-1 and TRBJ1-1, the CDR3 gives the full variable domain: KAGVTQTPRYLIKTRGQQVTLSCSPISGHRSVSWYQQTPGQGLQFLFEYFSETQRNKGNFPGRFSGRQFSNSRSEMNVSTLELGDSALYLCASSLVTLSNTEAFFGQGTRLTVV.

This clonotype has only one observation. The chain combines TRBV7-2 with TRBJ2-3, with D possibly being TRBD2 (5 bases). The V end was cut by 5 bases, the J end by 2 bases, with 14 bases between. The CDR3 covers 15 residues. The germline gives CDR1 SGHTA, CDR2 FQGNSA. The CDR3 sequence: CASSAAAYSTDTQYF. The CDR3 coding sequence is TGTGCCAGCAGCGCAGCGGCGTACTCCACAGATACGCAGTATTTT.

Only a few counts were recorded for this clonotype. CDR3 in amino acids: CSARDSAGGVRETQYF. The CDR3 region has the DNA TGCAGTGCTAGAGATTCAGCAGGGGGCGTGAGGGAGACCCAGTACTTC. V and J are TRBV20-1 and TRBJ2-5, with 8 bases fitting TRBD1. The V segment lost 0 bases and the J segment 5 bases; nucleotides outside the gene matches: 11. This CDR3 is 16 amino acids long. Germline V gives CDR1 DFQATT, CDR2 SNEGSKA (reference sequence).

Here the CDR3 DNA reads TGCAGCGTTGCAGTGACAGTGGGGGAGACCCAGTACTTC. This encodes CSVAVTVGETQYF. The rearrangement uses TRBV29-1 and TRBJ2-5, with D possibly being TRBD1 (5 bases). The CDR3 runs to 13 residues. V lost 4 bases and J 5 bases, leaving 14 bases between the germline ends. Germline lookup yields CDR1 SQVTM and CDR2 ANQGSEA.

The chain employs TRBV14 and TRBJ2-7, with TRBD1 matching over 7 bases. Trimming removed 3 bases from V and 2 bases from J; junction bases left unmatched: 4. The CDR3 loop spans 14 amino acids. Germline CDR1 and CDR2: SGHDN and FVKESK. This CDR3 is CASSHLDRAYEQYF. CDR3 DNA: TGTGCCAGCAGCCACCTAGACAGGGCCTACGAGCAGTACTTC. The variable domain in full, with the rest retrieved from reference TRBV14 and TRBJ2-7, is EAGVTQFPSHSVIEKGQTVTLRCDPISGHDNLYWYRRVMGKEIKFLLHFVKESKQDESGMPNNRFLAERTGGTYSTLKVQPAELEDSGVYFCASSHLDRAYEQYFGPGTRLTVT.

V usage is TRBV5-1 and J usage is TRBJ2-2; 9 nucleotides line up with TRBD1. Germline V gene data show CDR1 as SGHRS and CDR2 as YFSETQ. The CDR3 length is 18 residues. V was clipped by 4 bases and J by 3 bases; unmatched bases: 13. The CDR3 coding sequence is TGCGCCAGCAGCATCGCCGGGACAGGGAAGACGGACACCGGGGAGCTGTTTTTT. Translating it yields CASSIAGTGKTDTGELFF. Full variable domain (remainder filled in from reference TRBV5-1 and TRBJ2-2): KAGVTQTPRYLIKTRGQQVTLSCSPISGHRSVSWYQQTPGQGLQFLFEYFSETQRNKGNFPGRFSGRQFSNSRSEMNVSTLELGDSALYLCASSIAGTGKTDTGELFFGEGSRLTVL.

This rearrangement joins TRBV10-3 to TRBJ2-3; the D is unclear. Trimming shortened V by 5 bases and J by 6 bases, and 6 bases separated the two germline ends. The CDR3 loop spans 11 amino acids. Germline assignment: CDR1 ENHRY and CDR2 SYGVKD. CDR3 residues: CAISIGDTQYF. Written as DNA, the CDR3 is TGTGCCATCAGTATCGGGGATACGCAGTATTTT.

This clonotype was seen more than once but under ten times. The rearrangement joins TRBV4-1 to TRBJ2-5, with 13 bases fitting TRBD2. Germline V gives CDR1 MGHRA, CDR2 YSYEKL. J lost 3 bases, V lost 3 bases, and 7 bases had no gene match. The CDR3 covers 17 residues. Written as DNA, the CDR3 is TGCGCCAGCAGCCAGATGGCGGGACTAGCGGGGAAAGAGACCCAGTACTTC. Amino acid sequence: CASSQMAGLAGKETQYF.

This chain links TRBV4-1 with TRBJ2-6, with 9 bases fitting TRBD1. Germline lookup yields CDR1 MGHRA and CDR2 YSYEKL. V lost 8 bases and J lost 0; bases outside the gene matches: 8. The CDR3 contains 17 residues. CDR3 in DNA: TGCGCCAGCGGCCGGACAGGGGTCGCCTCTGGGGCCAACGTCCTGACTTTC. As protein: CASGRTGVASGANVLTF.

This rearrangement joins TRBV5-5 to TRBJ1-1; D is undetermined. This CDR3 has 14 amino acids. Germline CDR1 is SGHKS and CDR2 is YYEKEE (reference sequence). The ends were cut back, 4 bases at V and 3 bases at J, with 13 bases in the middle. In DNA form, the CDR3 reads TGTGCCAGCAGCGTAGCCCTTCGGGACACTGAAGCTTTCTTT. It is translated as CASSVALRDTEAFF.

The chain employs TRBV5-1 and TRBJ2-5; perhaps TRBD1 as D (5 bases). The CDR3 spans 15 residues. Trimming removed 4 bases from V and 1 base from J, with 14 bases in between. Germline assignment: CDR1 SGHRS and CDR2 YFSETQ. For the CDR3, the DNA is TGCGCCAGCAGCCCACAGGACACTCTCCAAGAGACCCAGTACTTC. Its translation: CASSPQDTLQETQYF.

This clonotype was seen only a few times. The chain couples TRBV6-5 to TRBJ2-7, with D perhaps TRBD1 or TRBD2 (6 bases each). Germline V CDR1 and CDR2: MNHEY, SVGAGI. This CDR3 region has 15 residues. The V end lost 4 bases, the J end lost 7 bases, and 20 bases lay between the germline ends. The CDR3 here is CASSFRGGRYNEQYF. CDR3 coding DNA: TGTGCCAGCAGTTTTCGTGGGGGGCGTTACAATGAGCAGTACTTC.

V usage is TRBV20-1 and J usage is TRBJ2-7, with TRBD1 as a possible D gene (6 bases). Germline CDR1 DFQATT, CDR2 SNEGSKA (reference sequence). The CDR3 is made up of 14 amino acids. Trimming removed 0 bases from V and 3 bases from J, with 12 bases in between. In DNA, the CDR3 is TGCAGTGCTAGAGACTCTCACAGGGACTACGAGCAGTACTTC. Its translation: CSARDSHRDYEQYF.

CDR3 sequence reads: CASSKGPQETQYF. The CDR3 DNA reads TGCGCCAGCAGCAAGGGACCCCAGGAGACCCAGTACTTC. This sequence joins TRBV5-1 and TRBJ2-5; D may be TRBD1 or TRBD2 (5 bases each). This CDR3 comprises 13 residues. The V gene's germline CDR1 is SGHRS and CDR2 YFSETQ. The V and J ends lost 4 bases and 5 bases respectively, with 12 bases between them.

The chain combines TRBV5-1 with TRBJ2-5, with D unclear. The end of the DNA is better explained by TRBJ2-7, so the J call may be wrong. CDR1 SGHRS and CDR2 YFSETQ come from the germline V gene. CDR3 size: 14 residues. Here the CDR3 DNA reads TGCGCCAGCAGCTTGGACCCAGACTCCTACGAGCAGTACTTC. Translating it yields CASSLDPDSYEQYF.

This clonotype has a count of ten or more. The chain links TRBV9 to TRBJ2-5, with TRBD1 matching over 7 bases. After removal of 0 bases from V and 5 bases from J, the junction contained 7 bases not matched to a gene. The CDR3 is made up of 15 amino acids. Germline V gene data show CDR1 as SGDLS and CDR2 as YYNGEE. CDR3 nucleotides: TGTGCCAGCAGCGTAGGACAGGGAAGGGTGGAGACCCAGTACTTC. Its protein product is CASSVGQGRVETQYF.

This chain links TRBV20-1 with TRBJ2-1; 12 positions agree with TRBD2. The CDR3 totals 17 residues. The V gene end was trimmed by 2 bases and the J gene end by 0 bases; junction bases not matched to a gene: 5. CDR1 is DFQATT and CDR2 is SNEGSKA in the germline V gene (reference sequence). Written as DNA, the CDR3 is TGCAGTGCTAGAATCCTAGCGGGGGGGAGCTCCTACAATGAGCAGTTCTTC. It codes for CSARILAGGSSYNEQFF.

The CDR3 sequence is CASSFIGETQYF. CDR3 nucleotides: TGTGCCAGCAGTTTTATCGGGGAGACCCAGTACTTC. This chain links TRBV27 with TRBJ2-7; D is uncertain. The DNA end favors TRBJ2-5, so the J call may be wrong. This CDR3 region has 12 residues. Germline V gives CDR1 MNHEY, CDR2 SMNVEV (reference sequence).